This T cell receptor (beta chain) was recovered during a study of blood T cell repertoires in COVID-19. Turning to the study itself: There were acute and convalescent COVID-19 samples, and they came from the United States, Italy and Spain. Sample material is recorded as cDNA or gDNA derived from T cells, B-cell-depleted T cells, or PBMCs.

J lost 4 bases, V lost 4 bases, and 6 bases had no gene match. The CDR3 is 15 residues long. Germline loops: CDR1 MGHDK, CDR2 SYGVNS. Original processing notes: Amplification of reference gene primers provided the estimated nucleated cell counts. Method: immunoSEQ multiplex PCR; TCRdb's copy keeps in-frame clones and lacks some. The DNA gave D and trimming, while V, J and clone size come from that table. The data hold some 250,000 clones, with approximately 86% observed a single time. The clonotype comes from a human donor in a cohort sampled during active COVID-19. Sequencing input: peripheral blood. The chain employs TRBV25-1 and TRBJ1-5, with 8 positions matching TRBD1. The CDR3 is CASSVGQERNQPQHF. The CDR3 bases are TGTGCCAGCAGTGTGGGACAGGAAAGGAATCAGCCCCAGCATTTT.